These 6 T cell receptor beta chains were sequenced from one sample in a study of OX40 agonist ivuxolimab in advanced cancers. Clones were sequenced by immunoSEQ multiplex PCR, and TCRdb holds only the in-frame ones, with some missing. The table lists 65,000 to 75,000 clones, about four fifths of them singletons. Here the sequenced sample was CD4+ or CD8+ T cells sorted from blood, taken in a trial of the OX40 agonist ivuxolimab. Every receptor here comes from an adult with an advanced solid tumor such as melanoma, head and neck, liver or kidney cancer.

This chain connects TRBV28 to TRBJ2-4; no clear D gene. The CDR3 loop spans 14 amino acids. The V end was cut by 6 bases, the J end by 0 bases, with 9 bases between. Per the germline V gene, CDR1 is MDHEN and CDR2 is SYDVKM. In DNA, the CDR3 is TGTGCCAGCAGACCTCGGGTAGCCAAAAACATTCAGTACTTC. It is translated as CASRPRVAKNIQYF.

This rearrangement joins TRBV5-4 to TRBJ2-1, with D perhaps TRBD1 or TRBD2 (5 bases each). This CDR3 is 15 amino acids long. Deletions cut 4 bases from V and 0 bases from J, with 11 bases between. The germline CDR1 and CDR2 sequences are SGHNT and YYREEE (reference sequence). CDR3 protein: CASSRRDLSYNEQFF. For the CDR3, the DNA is TGTGCCAGCAGCCGAAGGGACCTCTCCTACAATGAGCAGTTCTTC.

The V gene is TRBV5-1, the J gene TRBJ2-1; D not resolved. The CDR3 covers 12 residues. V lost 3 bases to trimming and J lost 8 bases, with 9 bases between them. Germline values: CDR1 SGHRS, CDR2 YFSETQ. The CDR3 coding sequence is TGCGCCAGCAGCTCGAATTTCGATGAGCAGTTCTTC. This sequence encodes CASSSNFDEQFF.

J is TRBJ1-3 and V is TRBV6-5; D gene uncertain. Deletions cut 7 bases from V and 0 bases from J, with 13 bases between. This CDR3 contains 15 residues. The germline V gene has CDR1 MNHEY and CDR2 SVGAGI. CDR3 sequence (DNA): TGTGCCAGCATGCCTTGGACCCACTCTGGAAACACCATATATTTT. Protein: CASMPWTHSGNTIYF.

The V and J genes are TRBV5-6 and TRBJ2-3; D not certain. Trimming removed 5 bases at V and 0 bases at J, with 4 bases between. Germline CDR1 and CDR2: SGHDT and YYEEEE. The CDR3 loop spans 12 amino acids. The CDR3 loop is CASRISTDTQYF. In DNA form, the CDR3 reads TGTGCCAGCAGGATTAGCACAGATACGCAGTATTTT.

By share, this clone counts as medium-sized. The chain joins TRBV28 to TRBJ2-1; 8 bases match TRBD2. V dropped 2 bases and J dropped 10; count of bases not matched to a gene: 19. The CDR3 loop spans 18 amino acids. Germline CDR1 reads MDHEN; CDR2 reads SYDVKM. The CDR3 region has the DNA TGTGCCAGCAGTTTAGTCGGGCCGAGCGGGAGACCCCAGGAGGAGCAGTTCTTC. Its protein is CASSLVGPSGRPQEEQFF.